The 20 T cell receptor beta chains listed next were all sequenced from one sample in a study of beta chain features in type 1 diabetes. Study-wide results and limits: There was a moderate but significant shortening of TCRB CDR3s in all four CD4+ subsets of Type 1 diabetes patients.

No cognate antigen is known for these TCRs. Of the isolated RNA, all was reverse transcribed, and so the sequenced material was expressed TCRB transcripts. The protocol was immunoSEQ multiplex PCR, while the TCRdb copy is restricted to in-frame clones and leaves out a portion. Counted here are over 40,000 clones, roughly 70% occurring once; the ten biggest clones make up more than 2%. Sequencing was carried out using Tregs from blood. The source of these receptors is a woman aged 18-35 years with type 1 diabetes.

V and J are TRBV5-1 and TRBJ2-7; D possibly corresponds to TRBD1 (5 bases). Between the trimmed V and J ends, which lost 4 bases and 3 bases, there was a span of 8 bases. CDR1 SGHRS and CDR2 YFSETQ come from the germline V gene. This CDR3 is built from 12 residues. CDR3 sequence: CASSETDYEQYF. For the CDR3, the DNA is TGCGCCAGCAGCGAGACAGACTACGAGCAGTACTTC.

This clone was observed a few times. The chain carries TRBV5-1 and TRBJ2-7; 7 bases map to TRBD1. The germline CDR1 and CDR2 sequences are SGHRS and YFSETQ. The V and J ends lost 4 bases and 6 bases, in that order; junction bases with no gene match: 10. This CDR3 has 14 residues. The CDR3, as DNA: TGCGCCAGCAGCGGCCAGTCGACAGGGACCGAGCAGTACTTC. Its translation: CASSGQSTGTEQYF.

This chain links TRBV29-1 with TRBJ2-1; no clear D gene. Germline CDR1 reads SQVTM; CDR2 reads ANQGSEA. Trimming cost V 2 bases and J 7 bases, with 9 bases left between them. This CDR3 spans 12 amino acids. The CDR3 protein is CSVEQVNNEQFF. Written as DNA, the CDR3 is TGCAGCGTTGAACAGGTGAATAATGAGCAGTTCTTC.

The rearrangement links TRBV12-5 to TRBJ1-5; 9 bases are shared with TRBD1. This CDR3 has 15 amino acids. V lost 5 bases to trimming and J lost 4 bases; unmatched junction nucleotides: 6. CDR1 is LGHNT and CDR2 is FRNRAP in the germline V gene. The DNA of the CDR3 is TGTGCTAGTGGTCGCGGGACAGGGTTAAATCAGCCCCAGCATTTT. Its translation is CASGRGTGLNQPQHF.

This sequence joins TRBV10-1 and TRBJ2-2; a weak D match, TRBD2 (6 bases). Trimming cost V 4 bases and J 7 bases, with 13 bases left between them. CDR1 is WNHNN and CDR2 is SYGVQD in the germline V gene (reference sequence). The CDR3 length is 14 residues. The CDR3, as DNA: TGCGCCAGCAGTGTAGGAGGGCCGGGCGGGGAGCTGTTTTTT. This sequence encodes CASSVGGPGGELFF.

The chain carries TRBV7-9 and TRBJ2-7; the match to TRBD2 covers 12 bases. The germline V gene encodes CDR1 SEHNR and CDR2 FQNEAQ (reference sequence). Trimming took 5 bases from V and 5 from J; bases not matched to a gene: 13. This CDR3 is 17 amino acids long. The CDR3 nucleotides are TGTGCCAGCAGCCTACCCCGACTAGCGGGGGTGTTCCACGAGCAGTACTTC. It codes for CASSLPRLAGVFHEQYF.

The chain is built from TRBV9 and TRBJ2-3; no firm D call. The germline V gene has CDR1 SGDLS and CDR2 YYNGEE. This CDR3 comprises 13 residues. Trimming took 3 bases from V and 0 from J, leaving 5 bases between them. The CDR3 DNA reads as TGTGCCAGCAGCGAGCCTAGCACAGATACGCAGTATTTT. Translated: CASSEPSTDTQYF.

The chain links TRBV5-1 to TRBJ1-2, with 7 bases aligning to TRBD1. The germline gives CDR1 SGHRS, CDR2 YFSETQ. With 0 bases clipped from V and 2 bases from J, the junction kept 7 bases outside the gene matches. This CDR3 contains 16 residues. The CDR3 region has the DNA TGCGCCAGCAGCTTGGCAGGACAGGAGACCAACTATGGCTACACCTTC. It is translated as CASSLAGQETNYGYTF.

This clone was seen more than once but under ten times. The gene calls are TRBV5-4 and TRBJ2-3; TRBD1 is a possible D gene (5 bases). Germline V gene lookup returns CDR1 SGHNT and CDR2 YYREEE (reference sequence). The V and J ends lost 0 bases and 3 bases respectively, with 11 bases between them. The CDR3 length is 15 residues. The CDR3 bases are TGTGCCAGCAGCTTGGCTGGCGCAGGGACAGATACGCAGTATTTT. Translated: CASSLAGAGTDTQYF.

V gene TRBV5-4 combines with J gene TRBJ2-5, with D possibly matching TRBD2 (5 bases). The DNA end lines up better with TRBJ2-7; the J call may be wrong. The length of the CDR3 is 13 residues. The germline CDR1 and CDR2 sequences are SGHNT and YYREEE (reference sequence). The CDR3 region has the DNA TGTGCCAGCAGCCCGCAACGGGGTTACGAGCAGTACTTC. Translated: CASSPQRGYEQYF.

This chain links TRBV19 with TRBJ1-2; possible D gene TRBD1, 6 bases. V shed 3 bases and J shed 5 bases, with 16 bases lying between them. Germline assignment: CDR1 LNHDA and CDR2 SQIVND (reference sequence). CDR3 length: 15 amino acids. CDR3 loop: CASSITWTDPYGYTF. CDR3 in DNA: TGTGCCAGTAGTATTACCTGGACAGACCCGTATGGCTACACCTTC.

This rearrangement joins TRBV19 to TRBJ1-2; D not certain. V gave up 6 bases and J gave up 3 bases, with 11 bases separating them. The CDR3 spans 13 residues. Germline V gene lookup returns CDR1 LNHDA and CDR2 SQIVND (reference sequence). CDR3: CASSPGSDYGYTF. DNA for the CDR3: TGTGCCAGTAGCCCCGGGTCCGACTATGGCTACACCTTC.

This clone was counted a single time. This sequence joins TRBV29-1 and TRBJ1-1; 7 bases map to TRBD1. CDR3 length: 13 amino acids. CDR1 and CDR2 from the germline V gene are SQVTM and ANQGSEA. V trimming: 7 bases; J trimming: 4 bases; junction bases outside the gene matches: 9. The CDR3 loop reads CSARPGGSTEAFF. CDR3 DNA: TGCAGCGCCCGGCCAGGGGGAAGCACTGAAGCTTTCTTT. The full variable domain, in which reference TRBV29-1 and TRBJ1-1 provide the parts outside the CDR3, is SAVISQKPSRDICQRGTSLTIQCQVDSQVTMMFWYRQQPGQSLTLIATANQGSEATYESGFVIDKFPISRPNLTFSTLTVSNMSPEDSSIYLCSARPGGSTEAFFGQGTRLTVV.

The CDR3, as DNA: TGTGCCACCAGCAGGAGTAGCGGGAGCATCTACGAGCAGTACTTC. It encodes CATSRSSGSIYEQYF. The chain joins TRBV15 to TRBJ2-7, with TRBD2 identical over 9 bases. Per germline, CDR1 LNHNV and CDR2 YYDKDF (reference sequence). CDR3 length equals 15 residues. V trimming: 3 bases; J trimming: 3 bases; junction bases outside the gene matches: 6.

In this sample, this clone turned up a few times. The rearrangement uses TRBV6-1 and TRBJ2-7; perhaps TRBD1 as D (5 bases). V gave up 0 bases and J gave up 7 bases, with 19 bases separating them. Looked up from germline, CDR1 is MNHNS and CDR2 is SASEGT. This CDR3 has 16 amino acids. Written as DNA, the CDR3 is TGTGCCAGCAGTGAAGCGTCGGGCAGGGCCATTGCGGAGCAGTACTTC. It codes for CASSEASGRAIAEQYF.

The chain carries TRBV5-1 and TRBJ2-7, with D perhaps TRBD2 (7 bases). Germline loops: CDR1 SGHRS, CDR2 YFSETQ. Between the trimmed V and J ends, which lost 4 bases and 2 bases, there was a span of 13 bases. The CDR3 sequence is 14 residues long. The DNA for the CDR3 is TGCGCCAGCAGCCCGGCGGGGGCCCCCTACGAGCAGTACTTC. It encodes CASSPAGAPYEQYF.

The rearrangement joins TRBV10-3 to TRBJ1-3, with a weak D call TRBD1 (6 bases). The germline V gene encodes CDR1 ENHRY and CDR2 SYGVKD. V lost 6 bases and J 4 bases, leaving 13 bases between the germline ends. This CDR3 region has 14 residues. The CDR3: CAIRQGADGNTIYF. The CDR3 DNA follows: TGTGCCATCAGACAGGGTGCCGACGGAAACACCATATATTTT.

This rearrangement joins TRBV4-3 to TRBJ2-1; a possible D gene is TRBD1 (5 bases). V was pared by 3 bases and J by 1 base, with 13 bases between. CDR3 length equals 16 residues. Germline V lookup: CDR1 LGHNA, CDR2 YSLEER. For the CDR3, the DNA is TGCGCCAGCAGCCAGGGTCCGGACATATCCTACAATGAGCAGTTCTTC. This gives the protein CASSQGPDISYNEQFF.

V and J are TRBV25-1 and TRBJ2-1; the D is unclear. Trimming pared 1 base from V and 0 bases from J, leaving 10 bases between. The CDR3 extends over 16 amino acids. CDR1 MGHDK and CDR2 SYGVNS come from the germline V gene. This CDR3 is CASSESPGSSYNEQFF. The DNA of the CDR3 is TGTGCCAGCAGTGAATCGCCAGGCAGCTCCTACAATGAGCAGTTCTTC.

The V call is TRBV5-1, the J call TRBJ1-1; the D gene is possibly TRBD1 (6 bases). This CDR3 has 15 amino acids. Trimming removed 0 bases from V and 0 bases from J, with 9 bases in between. CDR1 and CDR2 from the germline V gene are SGHRS and YFSETQ. CDR3 nucleotides: TGCGCCAGCAGCTTGGTGACAGGATTGAACACTGAAGCTTTCTTT. This codes for CASSLVTGLNTEAFF. Complete variable domain (other parts from reference TRBV5-1 and TRBJ1-1): KAGVTQTPRYLIKTRGQQVTLSCSPISGHRSVSWYQQTPGQGLQFLFEYFSETQRNKGNFPGRFSGRQFSNSRSEMNVSTLELGDSALYLCASSLVTGLNTEAFFGQGTRLTVV.